Listed below are T cell receptor beta chains from one sample, sequenced in a study of blood T cell repertoires in COVID-19. Profiling relied on immunoSEQ multiplex PCR, and the TCRdb table lists in-frame clones only, not all of them. The sample holds approximately 300,000 clones, around 90% seen once. Sequences were obtained from PBMCs or T cells enriched from blood (not recorded which). These receptors originate from a man between 60 and 75 years old who had recovered from COVID-19. Each CDR3 is given without its conserved first and last residue. The D gene is left open where the match is weak. Clone size is shown for a subset of rows, as once, few, many or a class of expanded clone.

V: TRBV5-5; D: NA; size: NA; length: 12; CDR3: ASSPGQSNYGYT
V: TRBV18; D: NA; size: NA; length: 12; CDR3: ASSPRAGDNEQF
V: TRBV5-1; D: NA; size: NA; length: 11; CDR3: ASSLAGREEQF
V: TRBV19; D: NA; size: NA; length: 12; CDR3: ASSISERTDTQY
V: TRBV7-9; D: NA; size: NA; length: 12; CDR3: ASSFDTTRIPQH
V: TRBV30; D: NA; size: NA; length: 12; CDR3: AWARQDSNQPQH
V: TRBV19; D: TRBD2; size: NA; length: 15; CDR3: ASSTPRSGRVQETQY
V: TRBV5-1; D: NA; size: once; length: 13; CDR3: ASSVDTFSNQPQH
V: TRBV6-5; D: NA; size: NA; length: 12; CDR3: ASSSPGVNTEAF
V: TRBV4-1; D: NA; size: NA; length: 16; CDR3: ASSRQERVYTGANVLT
V: TRBV5-1; D: NA; size: NA; length: 13; CDR3: ASSFLEDFQNIQY
V: TRBV10-1; D: NA; size: NA; length: 10; CDR3: ASSDGYTEAF
V: TRBV2; D: TRBD2; size: NA; length: 18; CDR3: ASSEGIGTSGSLSYNEQF
V: TRBV2; D: NA; size: NA; length: 13; CDR3: ASSSYRASRETQY
V: TRBV6-6; D: NA; size: NA; length: 13; CDR3: ASSDTGRRGSPLH
V: TRBV4-1; D: NA; size: NA; length: 11; CDR3: ASSLLLAHEQF
V: TRBV3-1/TRBV3-2; D: NA; size: NA; length: 15; CDR3: ASSQEGGFSGANVLT
V: TRBV3-1/TRBV3-2; D: NA; size: NA; length: 11; CDR3: ASSPEGVSGAF
V: TRBV28; D: TRBD1; size: NA; length: 15; CDR3: ASSSPGQGLSGNTIY
V: TRBV7-2; D: NA; size: NA; length: 12; CDR3: ASSSDRLNTEAF
V: TRBV5-1; D: NA; size: NA; length: 14; CDR3: ASSLSSLYPNYGYT
V: TRBV28; D: NA; size: NA; length: 13; CDR3: ASSLGEPPGFRLF
V: TRBV18; D: NA; size: NA; length: 14; CDR3: ASSPISSESTDTQY
V: TRBV5-5; D: TRBD2; size: NA; length: 14; CDR3: ASSTRLAVITDTQY
V: TRBV5-8; D: TRBD1; size: NA; length: 14; CDR3: ASSRGTASGTDTQY
V: TRBV7-2; D: TRBD2; size: NA; length: 11; CDR3: ASSLQREYEQY
V: TRBV6-5; D: TRBD1; size: NA; length: 14; CDR3: ASSFNRDRGSYEQY
V: TRBV19; D: TRBD2; size: NA; length: 13; CDR3: ASSIGLAGPYEQY
V: TRBV4-3; D: TRBD2; size: NA; length: 13; CDR3: ASSPLAGGLYEQY
V: TRBV12-5; D: NA; size: few; length: 16; CDR3: ASGFSSSTGWNTGELF
V: TRBV7-2; D: TRBD1; size: once; length: 13; CDR3: ASSLASGGRQPQH
V: TRBV7-9; D: TRBD1; size: NA; length: 11; CDR3: ASSFRQGETQY
V: TRBV7-9; D: NA; size: few; length: 14; CDR3: ASSLVVAAGNEKLF
V: TRBV24-1; D: TRBD1; size: NA; length: 18; CDR3: ATSDPQGATLSSGANVLT
V: TRBV7-9; D: TRBD2; size: once; length: 12; CDR3: ASSFSSGEDTQY
V: TRBV3-1/TRBV3-2; D: NA; size: few; length: 13; CDR3: ASSQDQRGNTEAF
V: TRBV20-1; D: NA; size: NA; length: 9; CDR3: SAREAHEQY
V: TRBV28; D: NA; size: NA; length: 10; CDR3: ASSQGSGELF
V: TRBV6-5; D: TRBD1; size: NA; length: 13; CDR3: ASSFFGTGNTEAF
V: TRBV3-1/TRBV3-2; D: NA; size: NA; length: 13; CDR3: ASSQDSGRGTEAF
V: TRBV6-4; D: TRBD1; size: NA; length: 14; CDR3: ASRAQGACPGNTIY
V: TRBV5-1; D: NA; size: NA; length: 11; CDR3: ASSSGHQTEAF
V: TRBV28; D: TRBD1; size: few; length: 14; CDR3: ASSSLAPGGLETQY
V: TRBV5-1; D: TRBD1; size: NA; length: 12; CDR3: ASSHGTEQETQY
V: TRBV10-3; D: TRBD1; size: NA; length: 15; CDR3: AISESTGIVGNQPQH
V: TRBV5-6; D: TRBD1; size: NA; length: 12; CDR3: ASSLETGVTEAF
V: TRBV29-1; D: TRBD2; size: NA; length: 11; CDR3: SAGLAFDNEQF
V: TRBV4-1; D: TRBD2; size: NA; length: 15; CDR3: ASSQDQRTSSTGELF
V: TRBV4-1; D: NA; size: NA; length: 9; CDR3: ASSQANEQF
V: TRBV9; D: NA; size: NA; length: 12; CDR3: ASSATTGNNEQF
V: TRBV6-5; D: NA; size: NA; length: 13; CDR3: ASSYSGQVIDGYT
V: TRBV5-1; D: TRBD1; size: NA; length: 15; CDR3: ASSLNPGTGTDSPLH
V: TRBV5-1; D: TRBD1; size: NA; length: 13; CDR3: ASSLEGADNSPLH